The 27 T cell receptor beta chains presented below share a single source sample, sequenced in a study of T cells expressing NK-cell markers. No DNA is given; TCRdb re-called the 5' RACE reads and lists each CDR3 protein once. The sample's table shows 550,000 or so distinct CDR3 sequences. Sequenced sample: blood T cells: a sorted CD56 or NKG2C T cell subset, CD4+ or CD8+ T cells, or bulk PBMC T cells (not recorded which). Receptor source: a man aged 18 to 30 in good health.

The rearrangement uses TRBV5-1 and TRBJ2-6; with no DNA, the TCRdb D assignment of TRBD1 cannot be verified. The CDR3 runs to 16 residues. Germline V lookup: CDR1 SGHRS, CDR2 YFSETQ. CDR3 loop: CASSSQGYSGANVLTF.

This chain joins TRBV5-1 and TRBJ2-1; with no DNA, the TCRdb D assignment of TRBD2 cannot be verified. Germline lookup yields CDR1 SGHRS and CDR2 YFSETQ. The CDR3 has 15 residues. This CDR3 is CASSLADFVHNEQFF. The variable domain in full, with the rest retrieved from reference TRBV5-1 and TRBJ2-1, is KAGVTQTPRYLIKTRGQQVTLSCSPISGHRSVSWYQQTPGQGLQFLFEYFSETQRNKGNFPGRFSGRQFSNSRSEMNVSTLELGDSALYLCASSLADFVHNEQFFGPGTRLTVL.

V gene TRBV20-1 combines with J gene TRBJ1-1; the TCRdb call, TRBD1, lacks DNA for checking. CDR1 is DFQATT, CDR2 SNEGSKA, per germline (reference sequence). This CDR3 is 12 amino acids long. CDR3 residues: CSAITRGLEAFF.

V is TRBV12-3 or TRBV12-4 and J is TRBJ2-4; the TRBD2 assignment by TCRdb is unverifiable without DNA. The CDR3 covers 15 residues. CDR3 region: CASGMRGRTKNIQYF.

The V and J genes are TRBV5-1 and TRBJ2-7; the TCRdb D gene call, TRBD1, has no DNA to confirm it. CDR1 and CDR2 (germline): SGHRS, YFSETQ. The CDR3 sequence is 13 residues long. The CDR3 here is CASSQGEFDEQYF.

The chain couples TRBV10-3 to TRBJ2-7; TCRdb calls TRBD2, which cannot be checked without DNA. The CDR3 is made up of 14 amino acids. Per the germline V gene, CDR1 is ENHRY and CDR2 is SYGVKD. CDR3 amino acids: CAISRDSREGEQYF.

This sequence joins TRBV20-1 and TRBJ2-7. The germline V gene encodes CDR1 DFQATT and CDR2 SNEGSKA (reference sequence). The CDR3 has 16 amino acids. The CDR3: CSARDKNAKILYEQYF.

This chain links TRBV29-1 with TRBJ2-3; the D gene TCRdb calls, TRBD1, cannot be checked with no DNA. The length of the CDR3 is 18 residues. The germline V gene has CDR1 SQVTM and CDR2 ANQGSEA. The CDR3: CSVGTGGYSGTTTDTQYF.

This chain connects TRBV7-3 to TRBJ1-2; TCRdb designates TRBD1, a call that cannot be tested without DNA. Looked up from germline, CDR1 is SGHTA and CDR2 is FQGTGA. The length of the CDR3 is 14 residues. The chain's CDR3 is CASSLTGQGIGYTF.

J is TRBJ1-1 and V is TRBV12-3 or TRBV12-4. The CDR3 length is 15 residues. The CDR3 loop is CASSYSGGSTPEAFF.

This sequence joins TRBV6-5 and TRBJ1-1; there is no DNA to check the TCRdb D call of TRBD1. In germline, CDR1 is MNHEY, CDR2 SVGAGI. The CDR3 extends over 13 amino acids. CDR3 sequence reads: CASSYRTGHGAFF.

The chain employs TRBV20-1 and TRBJ2-1; the TCRdb call, TRBD2, lacks DNA for checking. This CDR3 is 13 amino acids long. CDR1 is DFQATT, CDR2 SNEGSKA, per germline (reference sequence). CDR3: CSAREADTNEQFF.

The chain recombines TRBV4-2 with TRBJ2-3; TCRdb lists TRBD2, though no DNA is available to test this call. CDR1 is LGHNA and CDR2 is YNFKEQ in the germline V gene. The CDR3 has 19 amino acids. The CDR3 here is CASSQDGRASGDLTDTQYF.

The chain couples TRBV9 to TRBJ2-7. The CDR3 length is 13 residues. CDR1 is SGDLS, CDR2 YYNGEE, per germline. CDR3 in amino acids: CASSVGQKDEQYF. Full variable domain (missing parts from reference TRBV9 and TRBJ2-7): DSGVTQTPKHLITATGQRVTLRCSPRSGDLSVYWYQQSLDQGLQFLIQYYNGEERAKGNILERFSAQQFPDLHSELNLSSLELGDSALYFCASSVGQKDEQYFGPGTRLTVT.

The V and J genes are TRBV29-1 and TRBJ2-6. Germline CDR1 reads SQVTM; CDR2 reads ANQGSEA. The length of the CDR3 is 14 residues. The CDR3 here is CSVVGSSGANVLTF.

The gene calls are TRBV6-1 and TRBJ2-3; TCRdb indicates TRBD1, and absent DNA this call remains unverified. This CDR3 has 15 residues. Germline V gene data show CDR1 as MNHNS and CDR2 as SASEGT. CDR3 amino acids: CASSGWGQGSDTQYF.

This rearrangement joins TRBV6-2 or TRBV6-3 to TRBJ2-2; TCRdb gives TRBD2 as the D gene, but with no DNA this cannot be confirmed. This CDR3 is 19 amino acids long. Germline CDR1 and CDR2: MNHEY and SVGEGT. CDR3 loop: CASSYSSTSGRVNTGGLFF.

The chain joins TRBV7-3 to TRBJ2-3; the D call from TCRdb, TRBD2, cannot be confirmed without DNA. Germline V gene lookup returns CDR1 SGHTA and CDR2 FQGTGA. The CDR3 covers 15 residues. CDR3 in amino acids: CASSLTSGRADTQYF.

This chain connects TRBV6-5 to TRBJ1-3; no DNA is available, so the TRBD1 call from TCRdb remains unchecked. The germline V gene has CDR1 MNHEY and CDR2 SVGAGI. The CDR3 is 16 amino acids. CDR3: CASSPLARGTGNTIYF.

The V gene is TRBV6-5, the J gene TRBJ2-3; the TCRdb D gene call, TRBD2, has no DNA to confirm it. Germline V gene data show CDR1 as MNHEY and CDR2 as SVGAGI. This CDR3 is 14 amino acids long. The CDR3 region is CASSYFPQFDTQYF.

The chain carries TRBV7-2 and TRBJ2-7; with no DNA, the TCRdb D assignment of TRBD1 cannot be verified. The V gene's germline CDR1 is SGHTA and CDR2 FQGNSA. The CDR3 length is 16 residues. The CDR3 loop is CASSGRMTGQRGEQYF. Full variable domain (outside the CDR3, taken from reference TRBV7-2 and TRBJ2-7): GAGVSQSPSNKVTEKGKDVELRCDPISGHTALYWYRQSLGQGLEFLIYFQGNSAPDKSGLPSDRFSAERTGGSVSTLTIQRTQQEDSAVYLCASSGRMTGQRGEQYFGPGTRLTVT.

The chain recombines TRBV7-9 with TRBJ2-3; TCRdb names TRBD2, which stays unverified in the absence of DNA. CDR3 size: 16 residues. The germline gives CDR1 SEHNR, CDR2 FQNEAQ (reference sequence). The CDR3 reads CASSPTLAGATDTQYF.

The chain joins TRBV27 to TRBJ1-4. This CDR3 has 14 amino acids. CDR1 is MNHEY and CDR2 is SMNVEV in the germline V gene (reference sequence). The CDR3 here is CASSLSQYGEKLFF. Full variable domain (outside the CDR3, taken from reference TRBV27 and TRBJ1-4): EAQVTQNPRYLITVTGKKLTVTCSQNMNHEYMSWYRQDPGLGLRQIYYSMNVEVTDKGDVPEGYKVSRKEKRNFPLILESPSPNQTSLYFCASSLSQYGEKLFFGSGTQLSVL.

V and J are TRBV28 and TRBJ2-3; TCRdb proposes TRBD1, but this gene call is untestable without DNA. The CDR3 loop spans 15 amino acids. The germline gives CDR1 MDHEN, CDR2 SYDVKM. CDR3 residues: CASTSSRSYTDTQYF.

The rearrangement links TRBV27 to TRBJ2-7; there is no DNA to check the TCRdb D call of TRBD2. The length of the CDR3 is 13 residues. Germline assignment: CDR1 MNHEY and CDR2 SMNVEV (reference sequence). The CDR3 sequence: CASSQGGSYEQYF.

The chain's CDR3 is CASRGTEFNEAFF. The chain joins TRBV12-3 or TRBV12-4 to TRBJ1-1. The CDR3 consists of 13 residues.

The chain is built from TRBV6-1 and TRBJ2-1; TCRdb indicates TRBD1, and absent DNA this call remains unverified. The CDR3 covers 14 residues. Germline CDR1 reads MNHNS; CDR2 reads SASEGT. The CDR3 reads CASSRDRGIDEQFF.